These 9 T cell receptor beta chains originate from one sample sequenced in a study of blood T cells in healthy people across ages. Through a sample-barcoded 5' primer and a J-beta primer mix, a second PCR was run for roughly 6 to 11 cycles. A single record per CDR3 protein comes from TCRdb applying MiXCR to the 5' RACE reads. The repertoire has hundreds of thousands of distinct CDR3 sequences, roughly 48% of them found once; the top ten carry over 10%. Specimen: blood. The receptors were gathered from a man between 25 and 39 years old in good health.

On this clonotype itself: This may come from a read error, since a much larger clone is one base off. This chain links TRBV7-2 with TRBJ2-1; D is undetermined. The germline gives CDR1 SGHTA, CDR2 FQGNSA. This CDR3 spans 10 amino acids. The ends were cut back, 7 bases at V and 2 bases at J, with 0 bases in the middle. Written as DNA, the CDR3 is TGTGCCAGCACCTACAATGAGCAGTTCTTC. As protein: CASTYNEQFF.

The V call is TRBV20-1, the J call TRBJ2-7, with 8 bases that match TRBD1. The J call may be faulty, since TRBJ2-5 better matches the DNA end. Germline V gives CDR1 DFQATT, CDR2 SNEGSKA (reference sequence). This CDR3 has 13 residues. Here the CDR3 reads CSVGDTGGETQYF. The CDR3 DNA reads as TGCAGTGTCGGCGACACAGGGGGGGAGACCCAGTACTTC.

This CDR3 is CASSQGTSTGGKTQYF. The CDR3 DNA reads TGTGCCAGCAGCCAAGGGACCTCGACAGGCGGGAAGACCCAGTACTTC. The rearrangement joins TRBV3-1 to TRBJ2-7, with D perhaps TRBD1 or TRBD2 (6 bases each). The DNA end is more similar to TRBJ2-5, so the J call may be wrong. Germline CDR1 is LGHDT and CDR2 is YNNKEL (reference sequence). The CDR3 loop spans 16 amino acids.

Written as DNA, the CDR3 is TGTGCCAGCAGTAGTACTACAGGGGACACTGAAGCTTTCTTT. This encodes CASSSTTGDTEAFF. The chain uses TRBV7-9 and TRBJ1-1, with 7 bases identical to TRBD1. V gave up 6 bases and J gave up 3 bases; unmatched junction bases: 7. Germline-derived CDR1 and CDR2 are SEHNR and FQNEAQ (reference sequence). The CDR3 is 14 residues long.

The chain is built from TRBV27 and TRBJ2-4; 9 bases line up with TRBD1. The J call may be wrong; the DNA end is better matched by TRBJ2-7. The CDR3 is 14 residues long. Looked up from germline, CDR1 is MNHEY and CDR2 is SMNVEV (reference sequence). The CDR3: CASNGRQGVDEQYF. Written as DNA, the CDR3 is TGTGCCAGCAATGGTAGACAGGGGGTCGACGAGCAGTACTTC.

This clonotype was counted only a few times. The chain links TRBV7-2 to TRBJ2-1; 11 bases fit TRBD2. V was pared by 4 bases and J by 9 bases, with 8 bases of the junction left unmatched. This CDR3 spans 15 amino acids. Germline V gives CDR1 SGHTA, CDR2 FQGNSA. CDR3 amino acids: CASSWRLAGSSEQFF. Written as DNA, the CDR3 is TGTGCCAGCAGCTGGAGACTAGCGGGGTCTAGTGAGCAGTTCTTC.

The chain recombines TRBV12-3 or TRBV12-4 with TRBJ1-2; D unclear. The CDR3 runs to 14 residues. Trimming removed 3 bases at V and 0 bases at J, with 8 bases between. The CDR3 sequence: CASSLWGSNYGYTF. DNA for the CDR3: TGTGCCAGCAGTTTGTGGGGTTCTAACTATGGCTACACCTTC.

The chain carries TRBV6-6 and TRBJ2-5; tentatively, D is TRBD1 or TRBD2 (6 bases each). V was shortened by 6 bases and J by 11 bases, with 22 bases between the two germline ends. There are 14 residues in the CDR3. Germline V gives CDR1 MNHNY, CDR2 SVGAGI (reference sequence). The CDR3 spells CASRSEGDLREQYF. For the CDR3, the DNA is TGTGCCAGCAGGAGCGAGGGGGACTTAAGGGAGCAGTACTTC.

The genes are TRBV5-1 and TRBJ2-3; TRBD1 agrees at 7 bases. Germline trimming cut 0 bases from V and 6 bases from J; bases unmatched to any gene: 10. The CDR3 contains 16 residues. Germline assignment: CDR1 SGHRS and CDR2 YFSETQ. The CDR3 sequence: CASSLALDRVADTQYF. The CDR3 DNA follows: TGCGCCAGCAGCTTGGCATTAGACAGGGTGGCGGATACGCAGTATTTT.